This T cell receptor beta chain derives from a study of shared clonotypes between healthy human individuals. Findings of the study overall: Naive CD4 clonotypes overlapped across a handful of donors at 4.5% to 5.5%.

Clones were sequenced by immunoSEQ multiplex PCR, and TCRdb holds only the in-frame ones, with some missing. The sample has 2,500,000 or so clones; 80% to 95% are singletons. This clone has only one observation. The target antigen is unknown. This receptor was taken from a man between 18 and 35 years old in good health. Some clones in this sample may be carry-over from other donors' samples. Sequencing was done on a sample of naive CD4+ T cells from PBMCs. Subset reported: CD45RA+ positively selected.

CDR3 amino acids: CASSLLGLGAYYNEQFF. CDR3 DNA sequence: TGTGCCAGCAGTTTACTGGGACTAGGAGCGTACTACAATGAGCAGTTCTTC. The V call is TRBV28, the J call TRBJ2-1, with 8 bases lining up with TRBD2. The CDR3 is 17 amino acids. Unmatched junction bases numbered 9, after V lost 2 bases and J lost 3 bases. The germline V gene encodes CDR1 MDHEN and CDR2 SYDVKM.